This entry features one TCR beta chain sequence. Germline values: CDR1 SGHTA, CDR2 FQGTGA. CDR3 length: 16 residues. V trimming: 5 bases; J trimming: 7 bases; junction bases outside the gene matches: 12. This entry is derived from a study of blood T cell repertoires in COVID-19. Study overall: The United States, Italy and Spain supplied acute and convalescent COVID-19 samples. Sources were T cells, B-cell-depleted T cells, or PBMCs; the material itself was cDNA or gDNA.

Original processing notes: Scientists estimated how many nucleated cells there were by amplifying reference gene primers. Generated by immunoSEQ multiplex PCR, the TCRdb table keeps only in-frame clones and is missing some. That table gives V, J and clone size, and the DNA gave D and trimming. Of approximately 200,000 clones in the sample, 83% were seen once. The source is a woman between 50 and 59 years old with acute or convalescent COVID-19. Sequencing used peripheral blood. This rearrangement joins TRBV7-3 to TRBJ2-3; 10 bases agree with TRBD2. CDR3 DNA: TGTGCCAGCAGCATCCCACTAGCGGGGTCCTCGAATACGCAGTATTTT. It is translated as CASSIPLAGSSNTQYF.